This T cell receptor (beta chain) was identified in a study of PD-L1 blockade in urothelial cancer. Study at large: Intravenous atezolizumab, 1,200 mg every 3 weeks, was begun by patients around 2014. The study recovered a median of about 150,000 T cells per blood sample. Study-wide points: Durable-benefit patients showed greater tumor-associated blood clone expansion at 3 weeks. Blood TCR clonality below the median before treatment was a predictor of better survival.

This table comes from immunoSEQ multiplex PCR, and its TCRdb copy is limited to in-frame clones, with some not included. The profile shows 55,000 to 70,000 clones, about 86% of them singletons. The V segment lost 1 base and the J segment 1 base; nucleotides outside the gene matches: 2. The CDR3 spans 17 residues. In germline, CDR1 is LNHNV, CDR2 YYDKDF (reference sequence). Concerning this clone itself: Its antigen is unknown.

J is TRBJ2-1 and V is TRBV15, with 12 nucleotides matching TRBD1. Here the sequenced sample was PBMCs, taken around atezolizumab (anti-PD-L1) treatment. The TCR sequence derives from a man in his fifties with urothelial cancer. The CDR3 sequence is CATSRGGQGASYNEQFF. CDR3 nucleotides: TGTGCCACCAGCAGAGGGGGACAGGGGGCATCCTACAATGAGCAGTTCTTC.